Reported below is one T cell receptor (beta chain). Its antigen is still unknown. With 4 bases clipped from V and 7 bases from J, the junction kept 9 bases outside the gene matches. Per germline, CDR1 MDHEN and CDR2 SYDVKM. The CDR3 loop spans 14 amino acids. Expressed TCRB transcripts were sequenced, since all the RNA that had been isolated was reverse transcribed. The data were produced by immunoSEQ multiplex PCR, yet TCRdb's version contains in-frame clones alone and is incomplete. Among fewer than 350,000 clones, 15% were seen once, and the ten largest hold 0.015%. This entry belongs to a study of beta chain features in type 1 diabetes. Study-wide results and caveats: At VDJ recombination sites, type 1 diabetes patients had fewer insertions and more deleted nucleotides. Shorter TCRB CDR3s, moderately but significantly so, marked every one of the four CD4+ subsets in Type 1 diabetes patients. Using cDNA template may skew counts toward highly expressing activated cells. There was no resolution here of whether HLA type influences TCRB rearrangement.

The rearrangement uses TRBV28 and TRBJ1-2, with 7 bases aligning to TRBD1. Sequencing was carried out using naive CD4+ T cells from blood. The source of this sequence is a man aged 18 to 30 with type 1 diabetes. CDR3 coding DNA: TGTGCCAGCAGTTCCCATGACAGGGCGAGTGGCTACACCTTC. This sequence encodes CASSSHDRASGYTF.